This T cell receptor beta chain was recovered during a study of T cells in Graves' hyperthyroidism and ophthalmopathy. Overall study context: Staff took peripheral blood when the initial diagnosis was made, before any treatment began. Study observations and caveats: Most thyroid clonotypes expanded above 0.001 appeared in blood too.

No progression to ophthalmopathy during 18 months of follow-up defined stable disease. Uncontrolled infections, other autoimmune diseases, pregnancy or lactation led to exclusion of patients. TCR beta CDR3 region amplification was performed from RNA transcripts. HTBI primers drove first-round RT-PCR of the TCR CDR3. MiXCR, run by TCRdb on the multiplex PCR reads, gives a single entry per CDR3 protein. The repertoire holds around 620,000 distinct CDR3 sequences, roughly 16% seen once, with around 4% in the top ten. This clonotype came up many times. Its antigen is unknown. The germline gives CDR1 MNHEY, CDR2 SVGAGI. The ends were cut back, 2 bases at V and 4 bases at J, with 9 bases in the middle. This CDR3 has 13 amino acids.

Input material: blood. The chain is built from TRBV6-5 and TRBJ2-7; D gene ambiguous. This receptor was obtained from a woman aged 25 to 39 with Graves' hyperthyroidism. This CDR3 is CASSYTHTYEQYF. CDR3 DNA sequence: TGTGCCAGCAGTTACACACACACGTACGAGCAGTACTTC.